This TCR beta chain was sequenced for a study of T cells in localized non-small cell lung cancer. Study results and caveats: When the top 100 tumor clones were examined, a median about 60 of them also appeared in the adjacent lung, which was paired and uninvolved. Uninvolved neighboring lung showed the greatest T cell clonality, exceeding tumor. Longer overall survival was linked to higher blood T cell density. Without multi-region sequencing, intratumor heterogeneity could not be excluded.

Sequenced by immunoSEQ multiplex PCR; TCRdb stores in-frame clones only, minus some. This table has roughly 4,000 clones, roughly 24% appearing once. This clone has more than one count but fewer than ten. As yet, its antigen is unknown. The germline V and J ends were trimmed by 1 base and 10 bases, with 17 bases remaining between them. This CDR3 region has 15 residues. Germline V CDR1 and CDR2: SGHNT, YENEEA. V is TRBV11-3 and J is TRBJ2-1, with D hard to call. The sequence was collected from a man aged 35 to 69 with stage II lung adenocarcinoma. The sample was lung tumor tissue, taken before any cancer treatment. The CDR3 here is CASSLGAEYSGEQFF. CDR3 nucleotides: TGTGCCAGCAGCTTAGGGGCAGAATATTCGGGCGAGCAGTTCTTC.